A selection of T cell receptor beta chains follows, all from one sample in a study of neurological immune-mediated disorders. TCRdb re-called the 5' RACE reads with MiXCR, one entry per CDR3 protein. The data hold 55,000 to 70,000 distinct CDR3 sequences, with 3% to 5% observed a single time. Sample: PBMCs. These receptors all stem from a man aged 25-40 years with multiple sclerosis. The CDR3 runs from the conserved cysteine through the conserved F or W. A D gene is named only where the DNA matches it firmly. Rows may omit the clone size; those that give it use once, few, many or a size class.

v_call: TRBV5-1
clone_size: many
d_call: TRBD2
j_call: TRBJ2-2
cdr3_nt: TGCGCCAGCAGCTCCGACCCCCTTAGCGGGGGGAACACCGGGGAGCTGTTTTTT
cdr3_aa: CASSSDPLSGGNTGELFF

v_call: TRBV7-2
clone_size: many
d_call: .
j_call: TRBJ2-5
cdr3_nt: TGTGCCAGCAGCTTAATGTCCCAGAAAGAGACCCAGTACTTC
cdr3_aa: CASSLMSQKETQYF

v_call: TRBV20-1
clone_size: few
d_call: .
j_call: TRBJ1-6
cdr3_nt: TGCAGTGCTTCAACTAGGGGTTTCGGTTCACCCCTCAACTTT
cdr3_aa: CSASTRGFGSPLNF

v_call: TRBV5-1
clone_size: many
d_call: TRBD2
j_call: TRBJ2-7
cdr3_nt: TGCGCCAGCAGCTTGGAGCGGACTAGCGGTTACTCCTACGAGCAGTACTTC
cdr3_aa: CASSLERTSGYSYEQYF

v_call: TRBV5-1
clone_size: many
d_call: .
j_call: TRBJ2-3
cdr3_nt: TGCGCCAGCAGCCGGCAGACTTTGCAGGCCGGGGTGGCAGATACGCAGTATTTT
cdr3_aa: CASSRQTLQAGVADTQYF

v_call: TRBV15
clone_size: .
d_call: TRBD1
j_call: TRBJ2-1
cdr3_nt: TGTGCCACCAGCAGAGAGGACAGGACGAGCGACGAGCAGTTCTTC
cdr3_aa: CATSREDRTSDEQFF

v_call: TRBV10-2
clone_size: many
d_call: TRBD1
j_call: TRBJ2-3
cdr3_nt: TGCGCCAGCAGCACTACAGGGGATACTTTCACAGATACGCAGTATTTT
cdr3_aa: CASSTTGDTFTDTQYF

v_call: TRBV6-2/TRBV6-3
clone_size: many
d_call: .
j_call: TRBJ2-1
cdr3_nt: TGTGCCAGCAGTTACAGTGGCTCCAATGAGCAGTTCTTC
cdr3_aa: CASSYSGSNEQFF

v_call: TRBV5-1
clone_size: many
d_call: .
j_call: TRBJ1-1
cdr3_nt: TGCGCCAGCAGCTTTCAGGGCGACACTGAAGCTTTCTTT
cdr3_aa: CASSFQGDTEAFF

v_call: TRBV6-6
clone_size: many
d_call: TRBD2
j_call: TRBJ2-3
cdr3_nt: TGTGCCAGCAGTTACTCGATAGGCGGGGGGGACACAGATACGCAGTATTTT
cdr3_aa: CASSYSIGGGDTDTQYF

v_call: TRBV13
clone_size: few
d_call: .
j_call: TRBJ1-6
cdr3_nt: TGTGCCAGCAGCTTAGGCCCCCAGGCCTCCGGAGATTCACCCCTCAACTTT
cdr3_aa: CASSLGPQASGDSPLNF

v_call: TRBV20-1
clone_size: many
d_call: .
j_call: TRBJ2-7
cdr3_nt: TGCAGTGCTAGATCCCCGGGGAGGGGGATCTACGAGCAGTACTTC
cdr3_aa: CSARSPGRGIYEQYF

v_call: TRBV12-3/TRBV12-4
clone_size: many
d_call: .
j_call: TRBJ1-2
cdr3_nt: TGTGCCAGCAGTTTAACGCAGGGCGGCTATGGCTACACCTTC
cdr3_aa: CASSLTQGGYGYTF

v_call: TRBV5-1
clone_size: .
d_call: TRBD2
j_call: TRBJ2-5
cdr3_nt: TGCGCCAGCAGCTTGGGGACTAGCGGGGCCCGTTGGAACTTC
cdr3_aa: CASSLGTSGARWNF